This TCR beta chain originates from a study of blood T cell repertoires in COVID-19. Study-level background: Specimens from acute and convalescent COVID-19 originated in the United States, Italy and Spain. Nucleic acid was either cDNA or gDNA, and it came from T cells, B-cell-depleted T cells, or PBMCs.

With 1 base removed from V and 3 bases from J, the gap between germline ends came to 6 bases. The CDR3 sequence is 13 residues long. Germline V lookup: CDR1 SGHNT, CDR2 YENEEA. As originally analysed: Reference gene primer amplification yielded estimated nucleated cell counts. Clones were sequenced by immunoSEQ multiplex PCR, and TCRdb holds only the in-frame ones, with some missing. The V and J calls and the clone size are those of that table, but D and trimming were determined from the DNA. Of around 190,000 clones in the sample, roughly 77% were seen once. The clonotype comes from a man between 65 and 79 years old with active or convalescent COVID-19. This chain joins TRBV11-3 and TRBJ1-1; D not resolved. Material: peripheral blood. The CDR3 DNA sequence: TGTGCCAGCAGCTTAGGCAGATACACTGAAGCTTTCTTT. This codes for CASSLGRYTEAFF.